This entry describes one TCR beta chain. Antigen specificity is unknown. The sample comes from a study of cytomegalovirus exposure and HLA in healthy donors. Study at large: Among over 300 genotyped donors, roughly 81% fell in the Caucasian-associated ancestry cluster. General study findings and limits: A cluster of highly shared sequence variants was likely a sequencing artifact.

The PCR was carried out with 60 Vbeta primers and 13 Jbeta primers. In the authors' workflow: As a later analysis found, there were 70 million to 90 million unique TCR beta chains, of which 8.5 million to 13 million were shared. Libraries were prepared by immunoSEQ multiplex PCR; TCRdb keeps only in-frame clonotypes and omits some of them. V, J and clone size are taken as reported in that table, and D and trimming were inferred from the DNA itself. The profile shows about 150,000 clones, around 73% of them singletons. Trimming took 9 bases from V and 1 from J, leaving 9 bases between them. Per germline, CDR1 MNHEY and CDR2 SVGAGI. This CDR3 spans 12 amino acids.

The gene calls are TRBV6-5 and TRBJ1-1; TRBD1 is a possible D gene (6 bases). The sequencing sample was made of PBMCs. This clonotype was obtained from a woman younger than 30 in good health and CMV-seronegative. CDR3 DNA sequence: TGTGCCAGTACGACAGGGAACACTGAAGCTTTCTTT. Protein product: CASTTGNTEAFF.